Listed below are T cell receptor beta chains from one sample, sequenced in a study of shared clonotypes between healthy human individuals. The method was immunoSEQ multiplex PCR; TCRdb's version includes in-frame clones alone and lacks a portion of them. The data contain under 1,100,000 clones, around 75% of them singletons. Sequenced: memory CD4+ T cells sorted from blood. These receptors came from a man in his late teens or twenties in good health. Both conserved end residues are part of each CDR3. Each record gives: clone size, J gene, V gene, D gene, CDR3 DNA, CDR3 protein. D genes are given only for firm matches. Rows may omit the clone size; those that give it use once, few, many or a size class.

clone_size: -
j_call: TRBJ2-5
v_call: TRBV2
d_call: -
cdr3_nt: TGTGCCAGCAGTGGGCACAGCGGGGAGACCCAGTACTTC
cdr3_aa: CASSGHSGETQYF

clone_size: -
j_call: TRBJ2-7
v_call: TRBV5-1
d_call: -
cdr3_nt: TGCGCCAGCAGCCCGCGGGGACGGGCGAGCTCCTACGAGCAGTACTTC
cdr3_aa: CASSPRGRASSYEQYF

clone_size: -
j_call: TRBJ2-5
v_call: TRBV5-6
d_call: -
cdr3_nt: TGTGCCAGCAGCTTCACAGGGATAGCGGGTCGGCGGGAGACCCAGTACTTC
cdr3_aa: CASSFTGIAGRRETQYF

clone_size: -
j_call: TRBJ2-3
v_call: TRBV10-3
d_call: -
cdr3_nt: TGTGCCATCAGTGAGTCGAAGGTAGTGGATACGCAGTATTTT
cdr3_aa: CAISESKVVDTQYF

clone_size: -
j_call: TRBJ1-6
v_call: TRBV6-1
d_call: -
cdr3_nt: TGTGCCAGCAGGGGACGCGGAGCTAGGGGATCACCCCTCCACTTT
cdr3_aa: CASRGRGARGSPLHF

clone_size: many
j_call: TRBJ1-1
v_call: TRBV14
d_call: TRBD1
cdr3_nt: TGTGCCAGCAGCAAGGGGGCGTTTGGCCGGAACACTGAAGCTTTCTTT
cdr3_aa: CASSKGAFGRNTEAFF

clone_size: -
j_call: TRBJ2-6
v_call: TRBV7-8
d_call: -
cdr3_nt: TGTGCCAGCAGCTTAGGAGGGCCCCTTGGGTCTGGGGCCAACGTCCTGACTTTC
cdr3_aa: CASSLGGPLGSGANVLTF

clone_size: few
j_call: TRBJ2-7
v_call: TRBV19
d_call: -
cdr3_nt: TGTGCCAGTAGCCCAAGGGACGGCTCCTACGAGCAGTACTTC
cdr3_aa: CASSPRDGSYEQYF

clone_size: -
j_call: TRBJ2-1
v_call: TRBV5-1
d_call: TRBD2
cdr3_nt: TGCGCCAGCAGTTTTACCGGACTAGCGGGTCTCAATGAGCAGTTCTTC
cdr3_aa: CASSFTGLAGLNEQFF

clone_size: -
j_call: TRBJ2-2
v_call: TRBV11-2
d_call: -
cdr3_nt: TGTGCCAGCAGCTCCTGGGGTGGGACCGGGGAGCTGTTTTTT
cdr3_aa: CASSSWGGTGELFF